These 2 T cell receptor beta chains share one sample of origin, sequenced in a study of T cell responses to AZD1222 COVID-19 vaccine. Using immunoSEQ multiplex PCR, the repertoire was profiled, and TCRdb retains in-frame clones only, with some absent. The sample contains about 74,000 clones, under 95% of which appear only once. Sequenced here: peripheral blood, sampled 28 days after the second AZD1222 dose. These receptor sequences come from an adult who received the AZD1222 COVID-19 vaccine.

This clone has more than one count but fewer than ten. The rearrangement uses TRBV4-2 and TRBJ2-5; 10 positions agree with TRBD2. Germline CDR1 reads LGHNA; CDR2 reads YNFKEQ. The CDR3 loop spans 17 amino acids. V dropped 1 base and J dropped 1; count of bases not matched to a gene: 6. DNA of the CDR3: TGTGCCAGCAGCCAAGGGGCACTAGCGGGATTCCAAGAGACCCAGTACTTC. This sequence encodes CASSQGALAGFQETQYF.

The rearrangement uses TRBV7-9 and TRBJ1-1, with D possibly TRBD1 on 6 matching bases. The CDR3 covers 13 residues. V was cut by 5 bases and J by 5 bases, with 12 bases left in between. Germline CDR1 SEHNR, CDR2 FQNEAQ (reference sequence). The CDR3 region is CASSEPGVTEAFF. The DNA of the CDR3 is TGTGCCAGCAGCGAACCAGGGGTAACTGAAGCTTTCTTT.